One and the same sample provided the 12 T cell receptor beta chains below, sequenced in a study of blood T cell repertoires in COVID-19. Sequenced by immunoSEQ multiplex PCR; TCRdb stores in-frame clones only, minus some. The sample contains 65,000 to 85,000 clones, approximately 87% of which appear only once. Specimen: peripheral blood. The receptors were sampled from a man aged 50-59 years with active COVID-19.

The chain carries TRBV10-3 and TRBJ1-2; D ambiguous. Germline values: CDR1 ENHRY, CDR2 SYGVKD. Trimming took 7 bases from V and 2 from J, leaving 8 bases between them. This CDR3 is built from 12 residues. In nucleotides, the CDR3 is TGTGCCATCAACAACCTGAACTATGGCTACACCTTC. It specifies CAINNLNYGYTF.

The CDR3, as DNA: TGTGCCAGCAGCTCTAGCGGGGGGTTTAATGAGCAGTTCTTC. The encoded protein is CASSSSGGFNEQFF. The chain uses TRBV7-9 and TRBJ2-1; TRBD2 aligns across 11 bases. This CDR3 is built from 14 residues. Looked up from germline, CDR1 is SEHNR and CDR2 is FQNEAQ (reference sequence). V was pared by 4 bases and J by 7 bases, with 3 bases of the junction left unmatched.

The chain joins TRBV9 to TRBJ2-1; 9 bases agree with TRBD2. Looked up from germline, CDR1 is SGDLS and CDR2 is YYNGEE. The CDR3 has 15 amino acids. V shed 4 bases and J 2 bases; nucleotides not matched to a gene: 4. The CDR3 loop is CASSPSGAAYNEQFF. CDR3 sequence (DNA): TGTGCCAGCAGCCCTAGCGGGGCCGCCTACAATGAGCAGTTCTTC.

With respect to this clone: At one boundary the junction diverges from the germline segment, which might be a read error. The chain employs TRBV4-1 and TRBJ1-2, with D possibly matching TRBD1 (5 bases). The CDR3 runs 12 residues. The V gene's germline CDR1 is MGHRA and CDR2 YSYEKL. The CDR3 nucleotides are TGCGCCAGCAGCCAGGTGGGGGGGGTAGGAAGCTTC. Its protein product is CASSQVGGVGSF.

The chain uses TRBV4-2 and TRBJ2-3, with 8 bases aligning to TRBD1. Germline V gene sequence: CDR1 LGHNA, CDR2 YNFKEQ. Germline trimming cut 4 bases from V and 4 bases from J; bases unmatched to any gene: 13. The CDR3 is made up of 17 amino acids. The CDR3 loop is CASSLGARGLRADTQYF. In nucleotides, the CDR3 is TGTGCCAGCAGCCTAGGAGCCAGGGGGCTTAGGGCAGATACGCAGTATTTT.

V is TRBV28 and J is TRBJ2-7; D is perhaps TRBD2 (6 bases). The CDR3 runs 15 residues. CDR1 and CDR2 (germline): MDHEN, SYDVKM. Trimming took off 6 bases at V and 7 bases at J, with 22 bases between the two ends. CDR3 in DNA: TGTGCCAGCAGACGCCACGGGCGGGAAGCGAGGGAGCAGTACTTC. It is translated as CASRRHGREAREQYF.

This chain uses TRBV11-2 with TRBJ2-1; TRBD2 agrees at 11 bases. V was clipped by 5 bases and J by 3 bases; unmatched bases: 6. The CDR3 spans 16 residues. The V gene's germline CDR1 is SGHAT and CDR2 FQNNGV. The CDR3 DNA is TGTGCCAGCAGCCTGGTAGCGGGAGGGTTCTACAATGAGCAGTTCTTC. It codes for CASSLVAGGFYNEQFF.

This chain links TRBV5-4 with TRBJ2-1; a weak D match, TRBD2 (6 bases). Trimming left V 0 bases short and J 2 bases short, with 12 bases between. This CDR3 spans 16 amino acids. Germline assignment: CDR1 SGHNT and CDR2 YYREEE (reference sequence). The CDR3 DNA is TGTGCCAGCAGCTTGGGGGGCGGGGCAACCTACAATGAGCAGTTCTTC. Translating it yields CASSLGGGATYNEQFF.

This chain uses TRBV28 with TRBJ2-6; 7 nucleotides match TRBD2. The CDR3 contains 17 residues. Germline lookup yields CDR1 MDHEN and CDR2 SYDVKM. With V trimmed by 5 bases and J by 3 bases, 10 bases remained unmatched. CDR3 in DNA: TGTGCCAGCAGTCCCTATCGGGGGAGGGGTGGGGCCAACGTCCTGACTTTC. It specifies CASSPYRGRGGANVLTF.

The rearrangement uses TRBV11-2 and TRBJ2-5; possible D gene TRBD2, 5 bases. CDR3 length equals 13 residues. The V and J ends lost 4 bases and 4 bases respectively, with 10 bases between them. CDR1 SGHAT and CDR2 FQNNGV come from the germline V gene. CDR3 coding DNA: TGTGCCAGCAGCTGGCTCGGGGTAGAGACCCAGTACTTC. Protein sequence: CASSWLGVETQYF. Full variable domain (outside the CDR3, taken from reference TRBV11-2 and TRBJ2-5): EAGVAQSPRYKIIEKRQSVAFWCNPISGHATLYWYQQILGQGPKLLIQFQNNGVVDDSQLPKDRFSAERLKGVDSTLKIQPAKLEDSAVYLCASSWLGVETQYFGPGTRLLVL.

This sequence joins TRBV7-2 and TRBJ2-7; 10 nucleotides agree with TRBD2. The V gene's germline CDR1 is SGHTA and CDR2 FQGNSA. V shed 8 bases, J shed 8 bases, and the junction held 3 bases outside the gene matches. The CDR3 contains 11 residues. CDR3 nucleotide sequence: TGTGCCAGCGGGACTAGCGTCAAGCAGTACTTC. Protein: CASGTSVKQYF.

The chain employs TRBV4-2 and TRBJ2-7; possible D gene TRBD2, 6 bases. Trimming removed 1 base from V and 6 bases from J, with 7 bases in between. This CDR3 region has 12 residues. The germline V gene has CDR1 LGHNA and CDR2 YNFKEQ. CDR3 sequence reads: CASSQGSGEQYF. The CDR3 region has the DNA TGTGCCAGCAGCCAAGGTAGCGGCGAGCAGTACTTC.